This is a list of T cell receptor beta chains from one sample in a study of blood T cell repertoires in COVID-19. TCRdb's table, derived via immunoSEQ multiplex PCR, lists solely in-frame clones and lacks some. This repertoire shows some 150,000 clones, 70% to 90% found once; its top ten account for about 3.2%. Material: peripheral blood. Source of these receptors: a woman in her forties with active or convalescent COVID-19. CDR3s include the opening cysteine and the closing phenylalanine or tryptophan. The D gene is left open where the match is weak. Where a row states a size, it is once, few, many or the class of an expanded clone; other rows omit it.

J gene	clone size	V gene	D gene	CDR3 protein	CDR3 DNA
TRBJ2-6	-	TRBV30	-	CAWVLGGAGANVLTF	TGTGCCTGGGTTTTAGGGGGGGCTGGGGCCAACGTCCTGACTTTC
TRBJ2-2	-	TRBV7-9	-	CASSGRALANTGELFF	TGTGCCAGCAGCGGGAGAGCCCTCGCGAACACCGGGGAGCTGTTTTTT
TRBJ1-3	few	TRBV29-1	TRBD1	CSVGVTGGHGNTIYF	TGCAGCGTTGGTGTGACAGGGGGACATGGAAACACCATATATTTT
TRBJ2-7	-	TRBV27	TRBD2	CASKPTSGGISEQYF	TGTGCCAGCAAACCGACTAGCGGGGGCATTAGCGAGCAGTACTTC
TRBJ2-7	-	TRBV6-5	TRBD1	CASSSDRGITYEQYF	TGTGCCAGCAGTTCAGACAGGGGTATTACCTACGAGCAGTACTTC
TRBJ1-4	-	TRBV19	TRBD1	CATGTGAFNEKLFF	TGTGCCACCGGGACAGGGGCTTTTAATGAAAAACTGTTTTTT
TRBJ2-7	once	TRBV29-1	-	CSVEAQGYEQYF	TGCAGCGTTGAAGCCCAGGGCTACGAGCAGTACTTC
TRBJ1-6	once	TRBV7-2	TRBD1	CASTQTGGNSPLHF	TGTGCCAGCACCCAGACAGGGGGTAATTCACCCCTCCACTTT
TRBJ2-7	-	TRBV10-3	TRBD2	CAISEGTSGEYEQYF	TGTGCCATCAGTGAGGGGACTAGCGGGGAATACGAGCAGTACTTC
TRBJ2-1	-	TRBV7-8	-	CASSLAGQGPYNEQFF	TGTGCCAGCAGCTTAGCTGGGCAGGGCCCCTACAATGAGCAGTTCTTC
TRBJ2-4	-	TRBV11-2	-	CASSPAPGGGNIQYF	TGTGCCAGCAGCCCCGCCCCCGGGGGTGGCAACATTCAGTACTTC
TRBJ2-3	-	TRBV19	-	CASSNFPSTDTQYF	TGTGCCAGTAGTAACTTCCCGAGCACAGATACGCAGTATTTT
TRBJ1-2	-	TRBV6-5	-	CASSPRERAQYGYTF	TGTGCCAGCTCCCCACGGGAGAGGGCGCAGTATGGCTACACCTTC
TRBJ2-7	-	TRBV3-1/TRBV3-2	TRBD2	CASSQDGTSYYEQYF	TGTGCCAGCAGCCAAGATGGGACTAGCTACTACGAGCAGTACTTC
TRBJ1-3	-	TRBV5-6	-	CASSRIDEGFGNTIYF	TGTGCCAGCAGCCGGATAGACGAGGGATTCGGAAACACCATATATTTT
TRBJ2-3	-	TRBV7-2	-	CASRQHGGAGVEDTQYF	TGTGCCAGCAGACAGCATGGGGGGGCGGGAGTAGAGGATACGCAGTATTTT
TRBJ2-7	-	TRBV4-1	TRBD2	CASSQGPLGGGTYEQYF	TGCGCCAGCAGCCAAGGACCCCTGGGGGGGGGAACCTACGAGCAGTACTTC
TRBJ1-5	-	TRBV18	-	CASSPTDSNQPQHF	TGTGCCAGCTCACCGACAGATAGCAATCAGCCCCAGCATTTT
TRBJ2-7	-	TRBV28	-	CASSFSYEQYF	TGTGCCAGCAGTTTCTCTTACGAGCAGTACTTC
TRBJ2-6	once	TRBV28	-	CASSRGLPGANVLTF	TGTGCCAGCAGCCGAGGACTGCCTGGGGCCAACGTCCTGACTTTC
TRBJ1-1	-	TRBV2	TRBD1	CASSEKGAGRWQYLNTEAFF	TGTGCCAGCAGTGAAAAGGGGGCAGGAAGATGGCAATATCTGAACACTGAAGCTTTCTTT
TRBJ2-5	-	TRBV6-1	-	CASSENPGGQETQYF	TGTGCCAGCAGTGAAAACCCAGGGGGGCAAGAGACCCAGTACTTC
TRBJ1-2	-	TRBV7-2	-	CASSLSWQEEDTF	TGTGCCAGCAGCTTAAGTTGGCAAGAGGAGGACACCTTC
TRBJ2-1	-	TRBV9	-	CASSVAESGGEQFF	TGTGCCAGCAGCGTAGCTGAGAGTGGTGGTGAGCAGTTCTTC
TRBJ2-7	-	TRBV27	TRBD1	CASSFGTGQGEQYF	TGTGCCAGCAGTTTTGGGACAGGGCAGGGCGAGCAGTACTTC
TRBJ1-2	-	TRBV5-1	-	CASSPGAGGYTF	TGCGCCAGCAGCCCTGGGGCAGGTGGCTACACCTTC
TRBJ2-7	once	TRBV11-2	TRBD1	CASSLGTGVSYEQYF	TGTGCCAGCAGCTTAGGGACAGGGGTCTCCTACGAGCAGTACTTC
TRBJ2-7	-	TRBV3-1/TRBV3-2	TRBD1	CASSQDYGTGYYEQYF	TGTGCCAGCAGCCAAGACTACGGGACAGGGTACTACGAGCAGTACTTC
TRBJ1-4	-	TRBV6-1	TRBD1	CASSEWRGTGLGDEKLFF	TGTGCCAGCAGTGAGTGGCGTGGGACAGGGCTCGGTGATGAAAAACTGTTTTTT
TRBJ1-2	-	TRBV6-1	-	CASSDAGRALGYGYTF	TGTGCCAGCAGTGACGCGGGCCGGGCATTGGGATATGGCTACACCTTC
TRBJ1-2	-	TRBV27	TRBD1	CASRGGTGARINYGYTF	TGTGCCAGCAGGGGCGGGACAGGGGCTCGAATTAACTATGGCTACACCTTC
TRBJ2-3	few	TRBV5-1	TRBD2	CASSPGAAGGFSSTDTQYF	TGCGCCAGCAGCCCGGGGGCAGCGGGGGGATTCTCTAGCACAGATACGCAGTATTTT
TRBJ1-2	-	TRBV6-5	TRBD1	CASSPTGEVYGYTF	TGTGCCAGCAGCCCGACAGGGGAGGTCTATGGCTACACCTTC
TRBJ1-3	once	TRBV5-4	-	CASSLPPGNTIYF	TGTGCCAGCAGCCTCCCTCCTGGAAACACCATATATTTT
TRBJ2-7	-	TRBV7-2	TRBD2	CASSLDPKGSGRLREQYF	TGTGCCAGCAGCTTAGACCCTAAGGGAAGCGGGAGACTTCGCGAGCAGTACTTC
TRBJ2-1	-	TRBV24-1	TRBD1	CATSDHLTGVGHNEQFF	TGTGCCACCAGTGATCATCTTACAGGGGTCGGTCACAATGAGCAGTTCTTC